The present T cell receptor beta chain was sequenced within a study of T cell repertoires in cytomegalovirus infection. Study-level information: Researchers turned to recently identified HLA-C-restricted CMV epitopes as well as well-studied HLA-B-restricted ones.

Each CDR3 protein is one row after TCRdb ran MiXCR on the reads. Counted here are 100,000 to 150,000 distinct CDR3 sequences, over 30% occurring once; the ten biggest clones make up 58%. V lost 3 bases to trimming and J lost 4 bases, with 10 bases between them. Germline V gene data show CDR1 as SQVTM and CDR2 as ANQGSEA. This CDR3 spans 12 amino acids. Study-level findings and limits: Using cumulative public TCR beta family frequency, the authors identified those who carried CMV together with the relevant HLA. The ex vivo response was dominated by HLA-C-restricted CMV-specific TCR beta clonotypes.

This clonotype was seen only a few times. The target antigen is unknown. This sequence originates from a human donor in good health (CMV status not recorded). Some clones in this sample may be carry-over from other donors' samples. Specimen: CD8+ T cells from cultured PBMCs, collected from culture after CMV antigen stimulation. This chain connects TRBV29-1 to TRBJ2-7; no definite D call. The chain's CDR3 is CSVDGPLYEQYF. DNA of the CDR3: TGCAGCGTTGATGGTCCTCTTTACGAGCAGTACTTC.